Following are 18 T cell receptor beta chains from one sample sequenced in a study of early T cells in non-severe SARS-CoV-2 infection. Each CDR3 protein is one row after TCRdb ran MiXCR on the 5' RACE reads. The sample carries more than 45,000 distinct CDR3 sequences, around an eighth recorded once. The source material was whole blood. All receptors derive from an adult who was a healthcare worker with PCR-confirmed SARS-CoV-2 infection or an uninfected control (not recorded which).

In its sample, this clonotype was seen many times. V gene TRBV28 combines with J gene TRBJ2-1; D gene uncertain. The CDR3 runs 15 residues. Germline CDR1 reads MDHEN; CDR2 reads SYDVKM. V lost 3 bases and J lost 0, with 9 bases in between. CDR3 bases: TGTGCCAGCAGTTTCGGCGGTAGCTCCTACAATGAGCAGTTCTTC. As protein: CASSFGGSSYNEQFF.

As for this clonotype: A much larger clone lies a single base off, so this may be a read error. The V call is TRBV7-8, the J call TRBJ2-2; D not certain. The CDR3 runs 11 residues. Trimming shortened V by 10 bases and J by 9 bases, and 12 bases separated the two germline ends. Per germline, CDR1 SGHVS and CDR2 FQNEAQ. The CDR3 loop is CAISSVRELFF. In DNA, the CDR3 is TGTGCCATCAGTTCCGTCCGGGAGCTGTTTTTT.

This clonotype was found many times. The rearrangement links TRBV9 to TRBJ2-7, with 8 positions matching TRBD1. The germline V gene encodes CDR1 SGDLS and CDR2 YYNGEE. V was pared by 2 bases and J by 3 bases, with 4 bases of the junction left unmatched. The CDR3 runs 14 residues. The CDR3 DNA follows: TGTGCCAGCAGCGTGGGGACAGGCCGCTACGAGCAGTACTTC. Translation: CASSVGTGRYEQYF.

The chain links TRBV10-2 to TRBJ2-5; D assignment may be TRBD1 or TRBD2 (5 bases each). Trimming shortened V by 8 bases and J by 0 bases, and 13 bases separated the two germline ends. Germline V lookup: CDR1 WSHSY, CDR2 SAAADI. This CDR3 spans 14 amino acids. The CDR3, as DNA: TGCGCCAGCGGGGGTAGGACGTACCAAGAGACCCAGTACTTC. Its protein product is CASGGRTYQETQYF.

With respect to this clonotype: This sequence may be a read error, since a much larger clone differs from it by one base. This chain's CDR3 is CASYGLAGENEQFF. The CDR3 DNA reads as TGCGCCAGCTACGGACTAGCGGGAGAGAATGAGCAGTTCTTC. The J gene is TRBJ2-1, the V gene TRBV5-1; 13 bases are shared with TRBD2. V was clipped by 7 bases and J by 7 bases; unmatched bases: 5. Germline CDR1 and CDR2: SGHRS and YFSETQ. The CDR3 contains 14 residues.

J is TRBJ2-3 and V is TRBV24-1; perhaps D is TRBD1 or TRBD2 (6 bases each). The CDR3 runs 13 residues. Germline V gene data show CDR1 as KGHDR and CDR2 as SFDVKD. V lost 10 bases and J lost 5, with 15 bases in between. CDR3 nucleotide sequence: TGTGCCACTCTTCGGGGGCCCAGAGATACGCAGTATTTT. This sequence encodes CATLRGPRDTQYF.

This clonotype was observed a handful of times. The gene calls are TRBV28 and TRBJ2-1; 7 bases align to TRBD1. CDR1 is MDHEN, CDR2 SYDVKM, per germline. V was pared by 7 bases and J by 4 bases, with 10 bases of the junction left unmatched. This CDR3 comprises 15 residues. CDR3: CASTTGAGGYNEQFF. The CDR3 DNA follows: TGTGCCAGCACCACCGGGGCAGGGGGATACAATGAGCAGTTCTTC. Drawing the rest from reference TRBV28 and TRBJ2-1, the complete variable domain is DVKVTQSSRYLVKRTGEKVFLECVQDMDHENMFWYRQDPGLGLRLIYFSYDVKMKEKGDIPEGYSVSREKKERFSLILESASTNQTSMYLCASTTGAGGYNEQFFGPGTRLTVL.

This clonotype came up many times. The rearrangement uses TRBV7-9 and TRBJ2-5; 10 bases line up with TRBD2. V lost 8 bases, J lost 4 bases, and 10 bases stayed unmatched. The CDR3 sequence is 15 residues long. The V gene's germline CDR1 is SEHNR and CDR2 FQNEAQ (reference sequence). CDR3 region: CASVWSGRAAETQYF. In nucleotides, the CDR3 is TGTGCCAGCGTGTGGAGCGGGAGGGCCGCAGAGACCCAGTACTTC.

This chain joins TRBV29-1 and TRBJ2-5, with 10 bases fitting TRBD2. CDR3 length: 12 amino acids. In germline, CDR1 is SQVTM, CDR2 ANQGSEA. V lost 2 bases to trimming and J lost 7 bases; unmatched junction nucleotides: 1. CDR3 DNA: TGCAGCGTTGAAACTAGCGGGGTGACCCAGTACTTC. It specifies CSVETSGVTQYF.

This clonotype was observed a few times. V and J are TRBV5-1 and TRBJ2-3; D gene unclear. This CDR3 is built from 13 residues. V lost 0 bases to trimming and J lost 4 bases, with 6 bases between them. Germline assignment: CDR1 SGHRS and CDR2 YFSETQ. The chain's CDR3 is CASSLEVADTQYF. The DNA of the CDR3 is TGCGCCAGCAGCTTGGAGGTTGCAGATACGCAGTATTTT.

This clonotype was seen ten or more times. J is TRBJ2-3 and V is TRBV18, with 9 nucleotides matching TRBD2. J gave up 4 bases and V 0 bases, and 2 bases lay outside the gene matches. This CDR3 region has 15 residues. Per germline, CDR1 KGHSH and CDR2 LQKENI. The CDR3 nucleotides are TGTGCCAGCTCACCACCAGCGGGAGGTTCAGATACGCAGTATTTT. The encoded protein is CASSPPAGGSDTQYF.

Only a few counts were recorded for this clonotype. V usage is TRBV28 and J usage is TRBJ1-5; D unclear. V was shortened by 2 bases and J by 12 bases, with 11 bases between the two germline ends. Per the germline V gene, CDR1 is MDHEN and CDR2 is SYDVKM. The CDR3 spans 12 residues. The CDR3 bases are TGTGCCAGCAGTTTAGGGATCCGTCTCCAGCATTTT. Translating it yields CASSLGIRLQHF. Based on the CDR3 plus reference TRBV28 and TRBJ1-5, the full variable domain is DVKVTQSSRYLVKRTGEKVFLECVQDMDHENMFWYRQDPGLGLRLIYFSYDVKMKEKGDIPEGYSVSREKKERFSLILESASTNQTSMYLCASSLGIRLQHFGDGTRLSIL.

The chain uses TRBV28 and TRBJ2-7; 9 positions match TRBD1. CDR1 and CDR2 (germline): MDHEN, SYDVKM. V lost 4 bases and J lost 0; bases outside the gene matches: 13. The CDR3 length is 18 residues. The CDR3 sequence: CASSSLPGTGKGSYEQYF. The DNA of the CDR3 is TGTGCCAGCAGTTCCCTACCCGGGACAGGGAAAGGCTCCTACGAGCAGTACTTC.

V is TRBV2 and J is TRBJ2-7, with D possibly being TRBD1 (5 bases). The CDR3 has 13 amino acids. V was cut by 6 bases and J by 4 bases, with 13 bases left in between. Germline CDR1 and CDR2: SNHLY and FYNNEI. For the CDR3, the DNA is TGTGCCAGCAGCAGACAGACATTTTACGAGCAGTACTTC. Protein sequence: CASSRQTFYEQYF.

In this sample, this clonotype turned up a few times. This sequence joins TRBV20-1 and TRBJ2-7; D possibly corresponds to TRBD1 (6 bases). The ends were cut back, 0 bases at V and 4 bases at J, with 7 bases in the middle. CDR1 is DFQATT and CDR2 is SNEGSKA in the germline V gene (reference sequence). The length of the CDR3 is 12 residues. CDR3 loop: CSAREQGYEQYF. CDR3 nucleotide sequence: TGCAGTGCTAGAGAACAGGGTTACGAGCAGTACTTC.

This clonotype was detected many times. J is TRBJ2-1 and V is TRBV20-1; TRBD2 matches 10 bases. The CDR3 has 14 residues. Per germline, CDR1 DFQATT and CDR2 SNEGSKA (reference sequence). The trim removed 6 bases at V and 7 bases at J, leaving 9 bases unmatched. The CDR3 nucleotides are TGCAGTGCAGGTCTAGCGGGAGTAGGGAATGAGCAGTTCTTC. Translating gives CSAGLAGVGNEQFF.

The V call is TRBV7-6, the J call TRBJ2-2; 8 nucleotides line up with TRBD2. The CDR3 has 18 residues. The trim removed 5 bases at V and 0 bases at J, leaving 11 bases unmatched. Germline CDR1 SGHVS, CDR2 FNYEAQ. CDR3 protein: CASSPQSPGLANTGELFF. The DNA of the CDR3 is TGTGCCAGCAGCCCTCAGAGTCCGGGACTAGCGAACACCGGGGAGCTGTTTTTT.

This clonotype occurred a few times. The chain is built from TRBV24-1 and TRBJ2-2; D possibly corresponds to TRBD1 (8 bases). The CDR3 sequence is 15 residues long. Germline values: CDR1 KGHDR, CDR2 SFDVKD. V was pared by 7 bases and J by 5 bases, with 16 bases between. As DNA, the CDR3 is TGTGCCACCAGAACGGACAGGGAGGGGACCGGGGAGCTGTTTTTT. It specifies CATRTDREGTGELFF.